A selection of T cell receptor beta chains follows, all from one sample in a study of response to subunit inactivated influenza vaccine. TCRdb fed the RT-PCR reads into MiXCR, producing one record per CDR3 protein. The repertoire includes about 170,000 distinct CDR3 sequences, roughly 12% of them detected once, and about 31% sits in the top ten. The sample was also linked to a second study, of T cells expressing NK-cell markers.

The source material was CD8+ T cells sorted from PBMCs, sampled roughly 12 days after vaccination. These receptors all stem from a middle-aged man who received an inactivated influenza vaccine. Each CDR3 is given with its conserved first and last residue. The D gene is left open where the match is weak. Only some rows state a clone size, as once, few, many or a class for expanded clones.

v_gene	d_gene	abundance	j_gene	CDR3nt	CDR3aa
TRBV5-1	TRBD1	few	TRBJ2-2	TGCGCCAGCAGCGAGCGACAGGGGACCACCGCTGAGCTGTTTTTT	CASSERQGTTAELFF
TRBV18	.	few	TRBJ2-5	TGTGCCAGCTCACCAGCGAGTCTCCAAAGGTGGCAAGAGACCCAGTACTTC	CASSPASLQRWQETQYF
TRBV3-1	.	.	TRBJ2-1	TGTGCCAGCAGCCCAGACTCCCCTCCTCGATCGTCCTATGAGCAGTTCTTC	CASSPDSPPRSSYEQFF
TRBV15	TRBD2	.	TRBJ2-5	TGTGCCACCAGCGCCCGACTAGCGGGGGGGCTCCAAGAGACCCAGTACTTC	CATSARLAGGLQETQYF
TRBV27	.	.	TRBJ2-1	TGTGCCAGCAGTTTCTACAGTGGCTATGAGCAGTTCTTC	CASSFYSGYEQFF
TRBV28	TRBD1	many	TRBJ2-4	TGTGCCAGCAGTTTACCGATCGGACAGGGGGCGACGGGTAGGAACATTCAGTACTTC	CASSLPIGQGATGRNIQYF
TRBV7-6	.	.	TRBJ2-5	TGTGCCAGCAGCTTAGGCGTGGTCTTCGGGGTTGGTCAAGAGACCCAGTACTTC	CASSLGVVFGVGQETQYF
TRBV2	.	few	TRBJ1-5	TGTGCCAGCTCCGAATCCCCATTTAGCAATCAGCCCCAGCATTTT	CASSESPFSNQPQHF
TRBV27	.	.	TRBJ2-2	TGTGCCAGCAGCTCGTGGAACACCGGGGAGCTGTTTTTT	CASSSWNTGELFF
TRBV7-9	TRBD2	few	TRBJ2-7	TGTGCCAGCGGCGGGGGGGTAACCTACGAGCAGTACTTC	CASGGGVTYEQYF
TRBV3-1	.	.	TRBJ2-1	TGTGCCAGCAGCCAACAACTGCCGGGCCTCGGAAATGAGCAGTTCTTC	CASSQQLPGLGNEQFF
TRBV12-3/TRBV12-4	.	few	TRBJ1-1	TGTGCCAGCAGTGACAGTTACAGTTCTGAAGCTTTCTTT	CASSDSYSSEAFF
TRBV29-1	.	many	TRBJ2-5	TGCAGCGTTGAGAGAGGGACCAACGCCCCGGTAGGGACCCAGTACTTC	CSVERGTNAPVGTQYF
TRBV4-1	.	few	TRBJ2-5	TGCGCCAGCAGCCGAAACCGACAGAACCAAGAGACCCAGTACTTC	CASSRNRQNQETQYF
TRBV19	TRBD2	.	TRBJ2-1	TGTGCCAGTAGTATAGGGACTAGCGTATACAATGAGCAGTTCTTC	CASSIGTSVYNEQFF
TRBV7-9	TRBD2	.	TRBJ2-1	TGTGCCAGCAGCTTACCGGGAGGGCTCTACAATGAGCAGTTCTTC	CASSLPGGLYNEQFF
TRBV9	TRBD1	few	TRBJ1-1	TGTGCCAGCAGCAAACAGGGGCACCCCACTGAAGCTTTCTTT	CASSKQGHPTEAFF
TRBV4-1	TRBD2	.	TRBJ2-1	TGCGCCAGCAGCCAAGATATCGCTAGCGGGAGGGTTGAGCAGTTCTTC	CASSQDIASGRVEQFF
TRBV5-1	TRBD2	.	TRBJ2-4	TGCGCCAGCAGCCCGACTAGCGGGGCCAAAAACATTCAGTACTTC	CASSPTSGAKNIQYF
TRBV5-6	.	.	TRBJ2-7	TGTGCCAGCAGCTTTGGAGGGCGCGAGCAGTACTTC	CASSFGGREQYF
TRBV2	.	.	TRBJ2-7	TGTGCCAGCAGCCGCTCCAGCCTCTCCTACGAGCAGTACTTC	CASSRSSLSYEQYF
TRBV4-3	.	.	TRBJ1-1	TGCGCCAGCAGCCAAGATCGGGAAGGAGTGAACACTGAAGCTTTCTTT	CASSQDREGVNTEAFF
TRBV12-3/TRBV12-4	TRBD2	many	TRBJ2-3	TGTGCCAGCAGCGAAGCGGGGGGGAGCACAGATACGCAGTATTTT	CASSEAGGSTDTQYF
TRBV12-3/TRBV12-4	.	.	TRBJ2-3	TGTGCCAGCAGCAAAGGGCCCTCTCCTTTCACAGATACGCAGTATTTT	CASSKGPSPFTDTQYF
TRBV4-2	.	.	TRBJ2-3	TGTGCCAGCAGCCAAGATCCGGGACTTCTCACAGATACGCAGTATTTT	CASSQDPGLLTDTQYF
TRBV9	TRBD1	few	TRBJ2-2	TGTGCCAGCAGCGTTGGGACAGGGAACACCGGGGAGCTGTTTTTT	CASSVGTGNTGELFF
TRBV11-2	.	few	TRBJ2-1	TGTGCCAGCAGCTTAGAGTCTCTACGGCAGTTCTTC	CASSLESLRQFF
TRBV29-1	.	many	TRBJ1-1	TGCAGCGTTGAAGTGGGGATGGGGGTGGCTTTCTTT	CSVEVGMGVAFF
TRBV20-1	TRBD1	few	TRBJ2-1	TGCAGTGCTGCCCGGGAGGACAGGGGTAATGAGCAGTTCTTC	CSAAREDRGNEQFF
TRBV6-5	TRBD1	few	TRBJ1-1	TGTGCCAGCATTAGTAGCCTGACAGGGGGCACTGAAGCTTTCTTT	CASISSLTGGTEAFF
TRBV4-2	TRBD1	.	TRBJ1-2	TGTGCCAGCAGCTCCTACAGGGGGCTAGATGGCTACACCTTC	CASSSYRGLDGYTF
TRBV6-4	.	.	TRBJ2-2	TGTGCCAGCAGTGAAGGAGAGTCGGGGGAGCTGTTTTTT	CASSEGESGELFF
TRBV11-2	TRBD2	.	TRBJ2-4	TGTGCCAGCAGCTTAATCCCAGCGGGGGTGAACATTCAGTACTTC	CASSLIPAGVNIQYF
TRBV7-9	TRBD1	many	TRBJ2-3	TGTGCCAGCAGCGACCTCGGGACAGGGGTCGTCACAGATACGCAGTATTTT	CASSDLGTGVVTDTQYF
TRBV18	TRBD1	.	TRBJ2-7	TGTGCCAGCTCAACCCCGGGACAGGTGTTCTACGAGCAGTACTTC	CASSTPGQVFYEQYF
TRBV27	.	few	TRBJ2-3	TGTGCCAGCAGTGCGAGGACTACCTCTAGCACAGATACGCAGTATTTT	CASSARTTSSTDTQYF
TRBV28	.	many	TRBJ1-5	TGTGCCAGCAGTTTGTTGGCCAGTAGCAATCAGCCCCAGCATTTT	CASSLLASSNQPQHF
TRBV9	.	many	TRBJ1-1	TGTGCCAGCAGTCCAGAACAGGGGAACACTGAAGCTTTCTTT	CASSPEQGNTEAFF
TRBV21-1	.	few	TRBJ2-4	TGTGCCAGCACCCATAGTGCCCGGGGCCCTAAAAACATTCAGTACTTC	CASTHSARGPKNIQYF
TRBV9	.	few	TRBJ2-1	TGTGCCAGCAGCAGAGTGGCCGCGGCCGAGCAGTTCTTC	CASSRVAAAEQFF
TRBV9	.	.	TRBJ1-2	TGTGCCAGCAGCAACCGGGACGGCTATGGCTACACCTTC	CASSNRDGYGYTF
TRBV2	.	.	TRBJ1-6	TGTGCCAGCAGGGGACAAATTCTCTATAATTCACCCCTCCACTTT	CASRGQILYNSPLHF
TRBV7-2	.	few	TRBJ1-2	TGTGCCAGCAGCTTAGCAAAGGCCTTAAGAGGATATGGCTACACCTTC	CASSLAKALRGYGYTF
TRBV12-3/TRBV12-4	.	few	TRBJ1-4	TGTGCCAGCAGTTCCGGGCCGGCAGCCTATGAAAAACTGTTTTTT	CASSSGPAAYEKLFF
TRBV6-5	.	many	TRBJ2-3	TGTGCCAGCAGTTCGGACCCCGGCCCAGATACGCAGTATTTT	CASSSDPGPDTQYF
TRBV19	.	.	TRBJ2-3	TGTGCCTCTAGGGCGCCAGATACGCAGTATTTT	CASRAPDTQYF
TRBV27	TRBD1	few	TRBJ1-4	TGTGCCAGCTCAGCCCCGGGACAGGGATCTGAAAAACTGTTTTTT	CASSAPGQGSEKLFF
TRBV29-1	.	few	TRBJ2-1	TGCAGCGTTGAAGGACGGACTGTCTACAATGAGCAGTTCTTC	CSVEGRTVYNEQFF
TRBV7-8	TRBD2	few	TRBJ2-7	TGTGCCAGCAGGCGACTAGCGGGAGAATACGAGCAGTACTTC	CASRRLAGEYEQYF
TRBV3-1	.	many	TRBJ2-1	TGTGCCAGCAGCCAAGGCAACAGAGATTACTACAATGAGCAGTTCTTC	CASSQGNRDYYNEQFF
TRBV2	.	.	TRBJ2-7	TGTGCCAGCAGTCTTCCCGGGCCTGACTACGAGCAGTACTTC	CASSLPGPDYEQYF
TRBV20-1	TRBD2	.	TRBJ2-1	TGCAGTGCTAGAGCTCTAGCGGGGAGCTCCTACAATGAGCAGTTCTTC	CSARALAGSSYNEQFF
TRBV28	.	few	TRBJ1-5	TGTGCCAGCAGTTCTCCCTCGAACGTGTTGAACCAGCCCCAGCATTTT	CASSSPSNVLNQPQHF